Listed below are T cell receptor beta chains from one sample, sequenced in a study of control samples from healthy donors and cancer patients. Assay: immunoSEQ multiplex PCR; the TCRdb copy retains only in-frame clones and omits some. The sample lists over 150,000 clones, about 93% occurring once. The sample consisted of blood. These receptors all stem from a man younger than 30 in good health. Both conserved end residues are part of each CDR3. Fields, in order: clone size, J gene, D gene, V gene, CDR3 DNA, CDR3 protein. The D gene is left open where the match is weak. Clone size is stated in some rows and not others, as once, few, many or a class when expanded.

NA | TRBJ1-4 | TRBD1 | TRBV19 | TGTGCCAGTAGTTACCAGGGGGTGTATGAAAAACTGTTTTTT | CASSYQGVYEKLFF
once | TRBJ1-2 | NA | TRBV14 | TGTGCCAGCAGCCACGTTTCTTCGGTCCCCTTTCGCGCGGGCTACACCTTC | CASSHVSSVPFRAGYTF
NA | TRBJ2-7 | NA | TRBV5-8 | TGTGCCAGCAGCTTCGGAGGGGGGTGGGATAAGTACTTC | CASSFGGGWDKYF
NA | TRBJ1-1 | NA | TRBV18 | TGTGCCAGCTCACCACCGATTACCACTGAAGCTTTCTTT | CASSPPITTEAFF
NA | TRBJ2-3 | NA | TRBV15 | TGTGCCACCAGCAGGGTAGAGGGGGGGGAGGGGACAGATACGCAGTATTTT | CATSRVEGGEGTDTQYF
NA | TRBJ2-1 | TRBD2 | TRBV25-1 | TGTGCCAGTGGGACTAGCGGGCTCTACAATGAGCAGTTCTTC | CASGTSGLYNEQFF
NA | TRBJ1-5 | TRBD1 | TRBV4-1 | TGCGCCAGCAGCCCAGAGACAGGGGGCGGAAGCAATCAGCCCCAGCATTTT | CASSPETGGGSNQPQHF
NA | TRBJ1-5 | TRBD1 | TRBV12-5 | TGTGCTAGTGGTGCCGCGGACAGGTATCAGCCCCAGCATTTT | CASGAADRYQPQHF
NA | TRBJ1-3 | NA | TRBV9 | TGTGCCAGCAGCGTAGTAGGGCCTGGAAACACCATATATTTT | CASSVVGPGNTIYF
NA | TRBJ1-2 | TRBD1 | TRBV7-8 | TGTGCCAGCAGCTTCACAGGGGAAGATGGCTACACCTTC | CASSFTGEDGYTF
once | TRBJ2-3 | TRBD2 | TRBV5-1 | TGCGCCAGCAGCGTGGCCAGGGAGGGGGATACGCAGTATTTT | CASSVAREGDTQYF
few | TRBJ1-5 | NA | TRBV24-1 | TGTGCCACCAGTGATGCTTTTAGCAATCAGCCCCAGCATTTT | CATSDAFSNQPQHF
NA | TRBJ1-5 | NA | TRBV7-2 | TGTGCCAGCAGCTTAGAGCCTGGGCCCGCCCAGCCCCAGCATTTT | CASSLEPGPAQPQHF
NA | TRBJ2-1 | TRBD2 | TRBV4-2 | TGTGCCAGCAGCCAAGTAGGACTAGCGGGTACGTTCTTC | CASSQVGLAGTFF
NA | TRBJ2-7 | NA | TRBV6-5 | TGTGCCAGCAGTCGACTCTCCTTCGTAGACGAGCAGTACTTC | CASSRLSFVDEQYF
NA | TRBJ2-7 | TRBD1 | TRBV3-1/TRBV3-2 | TGTGCCAGCAGCCTTCAGGGGGCGCTTTTCTACGAGCAGTACTTC | CASSLQGALFYEQYF
NA | TRBJ1-2 | NA | TRBV2 | TGTGCCAGCAACCTGCGTGCGACAATAAGGGGCCATGGCTACACCTTC | CASNLRATIRGHGYTF
NA | TRBJ2-4 | TRBD1 | TRBV7-8 | TGTGCCAGCAGCTTAGTGGGGACAGGGGGCGGATACATTCAGTACTTC | CASSLVGTGGGYIQYF
once | TRBJ1-6 | NA | TRBV19 | TGTGCCAGTAGTATAGCGGGTGAATTGGGGTCACCCCTCCACTTT | CASSIAGELGSPLHF
once | TRBJ1-3 | NA | TRBV10-1 | TGCGCCAGCGTAAGACCGGGACGGCAGAAGATTTTCTCTGGAAACACCATATATTTT | CASVRPGRQKIFSGNTIYF
NA | TRBJ1-5 | NA | TRBV9 | TGTGCCAGCAGCGTAGATTCGGTTCAGCCCCAGCATTTT | CASSVDSVQPQHF
once | TRBJ2-2 | TRBD1 | TRBV6-5 | TGTGCCAGCTCGGCAGCAGGGGGAACCGGGGAGCTGTTTTTT | CASSAAGGTGELFF
NA | TRBJ2-5 | NA | TRBV6-5 | TGTGCCAGCACGAGGACCCCGCAGCTCCAAGAGACCCAGTACTTC | CASTRTPQLQETQYF
NA | TRBJ2-3 | NA | TRBV28 | TGTGCCAGCAGCCCGACTAGTGAAGATACGCAGTATTTT | CASSPTSEDTQYF
NA | TRBJ1-1 | NA | TRBV7-8 | TGTGCCAGCAGTCGGTCTTACAGGGAAGGTACTGAAGCTTTCTTT | CASSRSYREGTEAFF
NA | TRBJ1-2 | NA | TRBV11-2 | TGTGCCAGCAGCTTATCCGCAGGGAGATATGGCTACACCTTC | CASSLSAGRYGYTF
NA | TRBJ1-3 | NA | TRBV11-2 | TGTGCCAGCAGCTTAGGGACAATTAGCTCTGGAAACACCATATATTTT | CASSLGTISSGNTIYF
NA | TRBJ2-2 | NA | TRBV5-4 | TGTGCCAGCAGCTTGGCGTCTAGGGCGAACACCGGGGAGCTGTTTTTT | CASSLASRANTGELFF
NA | TRBJ2-5 | TRBD1 | TRBV2 | TGTGCCAGCAGTGTGGACAGGGGGCTAGAGACCCAGTACTTC | CASSVDRGLETQYF
NA | TRBJ2-5 | TRBD1 | TRBV24-1 | TGTGCCACCAGTGACCGGACAGGTCTCCAAGAGACCCAGTACTTC | CATSDRTGLQETQYF
NA | TRBJ1-2 | NA | TRBV7-3 | TGTGCCAGCAGCTTAGAGGGTACAGGTGGCTACACCTTC | CASSLEGTGGYTF
NA | TRBJ2-7 | NA | TRBV28 | TGTGCCAGCAGTTTAATCCGAAGAGGGGGTGTATCCTACGAGCAGTACTTC | CASSLIRRGGVSYEQYF
NA | TRBJ1-4 | NA | TRBV2 | TGTGCCAGCAGTGAATTTAATGAAAAACTGTTTTTT | CASSEFNEKLFF
NA | TRBJ2-7 | NA | TRBV4-1 | TGCGCCAGCAGCCAAGATCCCCGGGGGCAGATCTCCTACGAGCAGTACTTC | CASSQDPRGQISYEQYF
NA | TRBJ2-4 | NA | TRBV6-1 | TGTGCCAGCAGTGAGGGACGCAGGCCCAAAAACATTCAGTACTTC | CASSEGRRPKNIQYF
NA | TRBJ1-2 | TRBD1 | TRBV7-2 | TGTGCCAGCAGCCCTAGACAGGGCGGGTTGGACTATGGCTACACCTTC | CASSPRQGGLDYGYTF
NA | TRBJ1-2 | NA | TRBV20-1 | TGCAGTGCTCATGAAAATCCTGGCTACACCTTC | CSAHENPGYTF
NA | TRBJ2-1 | TRBD1 | TRBV24-1 | TGTGCCACCAGTGATTCGACAGGGGGTGATTACAATGAGCAGTTCTTC | CATSDSTGGDYNEQFF
NA | TRBJ1-2 | TRBD1 | TRBV5-1 | TGCGCCAGCAGCTGGGGGACCGGGACAGCCAATAACTATGGCTACACCTTC | CASSWGTGTANNYGYTF
NA | TRBJ2-1 | TRBD1 | TRBV10-3 | TGTGCCATCAGCGTAGACAGGACAGGGGGCTTCGAGCAGTTCTTC | CAISVDRTGGFEQFF
NA | TRBJ1-2 | NA | TRBV25-1 | TGTGCCAGCAGTGAATATTACAGGGAGGGAGCTAACTATGGCTACACCTTC | CASSEYYREGANYGYTF
once | TRBJ2-7 | TRBD1 | TRBV9 | TGTGCCAGCAGCCCCCGGGACAGGGCGTATGGGCAGTACTTC | CASSPRDRAYGQYF
NA | TRBJ1-6 | TRBD1 | TRBV28 | TGTGCCAGCGCTCGCGGTCGACAGGGGGCATCACCCCTCCACTTT | CASARGRQGASPLHF
NA | TRBJ2-4 | TRBD2 | TRBV9 | TGTGCCAGCAGCGTAGAAAGCGGGGGCGGGAACATTCAGTACTTC | CASSVESGGGNIQYF
NA | TRBJ1-1 | NA | TRBV12-5 | TGTGCTAGTGGTCGCCCCCGTGGGGGCGTAGGCACTGAAGCTTTCTTT | CASGRPRGGVGTEAFF
few | TRBJ1-5 | NA | TRBV3-1/TRBV3-2 | TGTGCCAGCAGCCAAGATTTACGTCAGCCCCAGCATTTT | CASSQDLRQPQHF
NA | TRBJ2-7 | TRBD1 | TRBV28 | TGTGCCAGCAGCACCGCCGGGACAGGGTGGGACGAGCAGTACTTC | CASSTAGTGWDEQYF
NA | TRBJ2-6 | NA | TRBV30 | TGTGCCTGGAGTGTAGGCAGGGGCTTTCGGTCTGGGGCCAACGTCCTGACTTTC | CAWSVGRGFRSGANVLTF
NA | TRBJ1-2 | TRBD1 | TRBV5-1 | TGCGCCAGCAGCGAGGGGGCGAACTATGGCTACACCTTC | CASSEGANYGYTF
few | TRBJ1-1 | NA | TRBV6-5 | TGTGCCAGCAGTCCTGAGGGCGACACTGAAGCTTTCTTT | CASSPEGDTEAFF
NA | TRBJ1-2 | NA | TRBV2 | TGTGCCAGCCACTCGGACTCTGACTATGGCTACACCTTC | CASHSDSDYGYTF
NA | TRBJ1-4 | TRBD1 | TRBV10-1 | TGCGCCAGCAGTGAGAATAGGGACAGGGTCGGTAATGAAAAACTGTTTTTT | CASSENRDRVGNEKLFF
NA | TRBJ2-2 | NA | TRBV14 | TGTGCCAGCAGCTCGCGCGGACGGAACACCGGGGAGCTGTTTTTT | CASSSRGRNTGELFF
NA | TRBJ1-6 | NA | TRBV9 | TGTGCCAGCAGCCCCCAATCGTCGCGGACTAATTCACCCCTCCACTTT | CASSPQSSRTNSPLHF
NA | TRBJ1-2 | NA | TRBV25-1 | TGTGCCAGCAGCTTGCTGGGATTCTATGGCTACACCTTC | CASSLLGFYGYTF
NA | TRBJ1-4 | NA | TRBV5-1 | TGCGCCAGCAGCGCGGGTCTTCCCGGTGAAAAACTGTTTTTT | CASSAGLPGEKLFF
NA | TRBJ1-5 | TRBD1 | TRBV30 | TGTGCCTGGAGCCGGGACAGTTTAAATCAGCCCCAGCATTTT | CAWSRDSLNQPQHF
NA | TRBJ2-7 | NA | TRBV2 | TGTGCCAGCAAACGGGGGAGCTCCTACGAGCAGTACTTC | CASKRGSSYEQYF
NA | TRBJ2-7 | NA | TRBV6-5 | TGTGCCAGCAGTTACGGAGGGTCTAGCTCCTACGAGCAGTACTTC | CASSYGGSSSYEQYF